A selection of T cell receptor beta chains follows, all from one sample in a study of shared clonotypes between healthy human individuals. The protocol was immunoSEQ multiplex PCR, while the TCRdb copy is restricted to in-frame clones and leaves out a portion. The table shows around 1 million clones, with more than 75% occurring only once. What was sequenced was memory CD4+ T cells sorted from blood. The receptors stem from a man younger than 35 in good health. Both conserved end residues are trimmed from each CDR3. The order of the fields is V gene, CDR3 protein.

TRBV19,ASAGRLNEKLF
TRBV29-1,SVVGGYEQY
TRBV10-3,ATCVGGNTEAF
TRBV2,ASDGQVNTGELF
TRBV30,AWSVGRVETEAF
TRBV7-3,ASSIDRADTQY
TRBV5-1,ASRPGQGLYFQNTEAF
TRBV7-9,ASTPGGTLYNEQF
TRBV19,ASSIGAPQPQH
TRBV12-5,ASGLGSNYGYT
TRBV7-9,ASSLKPGWEQY
TRBV29-1,SAGGREGTEAF
TRBV5-1,ASSLAGSGVYNEQF
TRBV6-1,ASGDRALGNTIY
TRBV7-2,ASSLYVDTQY
TRBV27,ASSLAGGRGPYQPQH
TRBV28,ASRPRRDTEAF
TRBV6-6,ASTRDSGNTIY
TRBV30,AWSVQSLSYGYT
TRBV6-6,ASSSQGNYGYT
TRBV6-5,ASSYRAAGPYEQY